A single sample is the source of the 14 T cell receptor beta chains below, sequenced in a study of blood T cell repertoires in COVID-19 (dated by TCRdb to the early 2020s). Receptor amplification or capture employed the immunoSEQ multiplex PCR assay. TCRdb limited this immuneACCESS table to in-frame rearrangements with V and J called. A share of clones is missing; checked studies link under half to unresolved V genes, and the rest is unexplained. A total of about 160,000 clones appear in this sample, roughly 85% of them only once. Clones ranked in the top ten supply about 3% of the sample. Sequencing was carried out using peripheral blood. These receptors all come from a human donor with acute or convalescent COVID-19. The donor label of this sample is uncertain.

The rearrangement uses TRBV4-3 and TRBJ1-1; D unclear. This CDR3 region has 13 residues. The V end lost 0 bases, the J end lost 5 bases, and 7 bases lay between the germline ends. CDR1 is LGHNA and CDR2 is YSLEER in the germline V gene. The CDR3 sequence is CASSQDRGTEAFF. The CDR3 DNA reads as TGCGCCAGCAGCCAAGATCGGGGAACTGAAGCTTTCTTT.

J is TRBJ2-7 and V is TRBV5-4, with 9 bases identical to TRBD2. Germline V gene data show CDR1 as SGHNT and CDR2 as YYREEE (reference sequence). The J segment lost 3 bases and the V segment lost 0 bases, leaving 7 bases of the junction unmatched. There are 16 residues in the CDR3. The CDR3 is CASSLEGTSNCYEQYF. The CDR3 DNA reads TGTGCCAGCAGCTTGGAAGGGACTAGCAATTGCTACGAGCAGTACTTC.

This chain joins TRBV9 and TRBJ1-6, with TRBD1 matching 7 bases. Trimming cost V 0 bases and J 11 bases; bases outside gene matches: 8. CDR1 and CDR2 from the germline V gene are SGDLS and YYNGEE. The CDR3 length is 15 residues. The CDR3 spells CASSVAMGTAAPLHF. The CDR3 DNA reads TGTGCCAGCAGCGTAGCTATGGGGACAGCCGCACCCCTCCACTTT.

The genes are TRBV7-2 and TRBJ2-7; tentative D call: TRBD2 (6 bases). Looked up from germline, CDR1 is SGHTA and CDR2 is FQGNSA. Trimming cost V 1 base and J 6 bases, with 13 bases left between them. The CDR3 covers 14 residues. The CDR3 bases are TGTGCCAGCAGCTTAGTTTCAGGGAGGAGCGAGCAGTACTTC. Its protein is CASSLVSGRSEQYF.

The chain carries TRBV2 and TRBJ1-5; tentatively, D is TRBD1 (5 bases). CDR3 size: 15 residues. V was clipped by 1 base and J by 4 bases, with 11 bases between them. CDR1 and CDR2 (germline): SNHLY, FYNNEI. The CDR3 DNA is TGTGCCAGCAGTGAAGGGGGCGTTGGGAATCAGCCCCAGCATTTT. The encoded protein is CASSEGGVGNQPQHF. Full variable domain (missing parts from reference TRBV2 and TRBJ1-5): EPEVTQTPSHQVTQMGQEVILRCVPISNHLYFYWYRQILGQKVEFLVSFYNNEISEKSEIFDDQFSVERPDGSNFTLKIRSTKLEDSAMYFCASSEGGVGNQPQHFGDGTRLSIL.

In DNA, the CDR3 is TGTGCCAGCAGCGTAGCTATGAACACTGAAGCTTTCTTT. This encodes CASSVAMNTEAFF. The genes are TRBV9 and TRBJ1-1; D is unclear. Looked up from germline, CDR1 is SGDLS and CDR2 is YYNGEE. This CDR3 region has 13 residues. V was pared by 0 bases and J by 0 bases, with 3 bases between.

V is TRBV25-1 and J is TRBJ1-1; TRBD1 matches 9 bases. Germline V gene sequence: CDR1 MGHDK, CDR2 SYGVNS. The CDR3 runs 16 residues. J lost 4 bases, V lost 2 bases, and 8 bases had no gene match. The CDR3 nucleotides are TGTGCCAGCAGTGAACATACCGGGACAGGGAGCACTGAAGCTTTCTTT. Translated, it gives CASSEHTGTGSTEAFF. Together with reference TRBV25-1 and TRBJ1-1, the CDR3 gives the full variable domain: EADIYQTPRYLVIGTGKKITLECSQTMGHDKMYWYQQDPGMELHLIHYSYGVNSTEKGDLSSESTVSRIRTEHFPLTLESARPSHTSQYLCASSEHTGTGSTEAFFGQGTRLTVV.

With regard to this clone: Additional DNA sequences in this sample encode the identical CDR3. The chain combines TRBV7-9 with TRBJ2-2, with 12 bases lining up with TRBD2. The CDR3 sequence is 15 residues long. The trim removed 2 bases at V and 6 bases at J, leaving 1 base unmatched. Looked up from germline, CDR1 is SEHNR and CDR2 is FQNEAQ (reference sequence). CDR3 protein: CASSLRLAGAGELFF. CDR3 nucleotides: TGTGCCAGCAGCTTACGACTAGCGGGGGCCGGGGAGCTGTTTTTT.

The genes are TRBV11-2 and TRBJ2-1, with 11 nucleotides matching TRBD2. V gave up 1 base and J gave up 2 bases; unmatched junction bases: 4. The CDR3 contains 17 residues. CDR1 and CDR2 from the germline V gene are SGHAT and FQNNGV. The CDR3 DNA reads TGTGCCAGCAGCTTAGTTGGGACTAGCGGCCCCTACAATGAGCAGTTCTTC. As protein: CASSLVGTSGPYNEQFF.

The rearrangement links TRBV19 to TRBJ1-5; possibly TRBD1 for D (5 bases). The CDR3 sequence is 13 residues long. V shed 7 bases and J shed 4 bases, with 11 bases lying between them. From germline, CDR1 is LNHDA and CDR2 SQIVND (reference sequence). The CDR3 here is CASTLTANQPQHF. The CDR3 DNA reads as TGTGCCAGTACATTGACAGCTAATCAGCCCCAGCATTTT.

This clone came up once. V gene TRBV27 combines with J gene TRBJ1-2; the match to TRBD1 covers 9 bases. The germline CDR1 and CDR2 sequences are MNHEY and SMNVEV (reference sequence). The CDR3 runs to 17 residues. Trimming at V came to 2 bases and at J to 5 bases, leaving 12 bases not matched to a gene. The CDR3, as DNA: TGTGCCAGCAGTTTAATGGATGGACAGGGGACCAATTATGGCTACACCTTC. Amino acid sequence: CASSLMDGQGTNYGYTF.

V and J are TRBV4-1 and TRBJ2-7, with 9 positions matching TRBD1. The V gene end was trimmed by 3 bases and the J gene end by 2 bases; junction bases not matched to a gene: 5. Germline-derived CDR1 and CDR2 are MGHRA and YSYEKL. The CDR3 spans 15 residues. CDR3: CASSHSGTGTYEQYF. The CDR3 region has the DNA TGCGCCAGCAGCCACTCCGGGACAGGGACCTACGAGCAGTACTTC.

This clone was found once. CDR3 region: CASSQEGERRNTIYF. The CDR3 DNA follows: TGCGCCAGCAGCCAAGAAGGAGAGCGGCGAAACACCATATATTTT. The rearrangement uses TRBV4-1 and TRBJ1-3; no definite D call. Germline V gives CDR1 MGHRA, CDR2 YSYEKL. The CDR3 consists of 15 residues. V was cut by 0 bases and J by 5 bases, with 11 bases left in between.

This chain connects TRBV30 to TRBJ1-5; no clear D. Between the trimmed V and J ends, which lost 6 bases and 3 bases, there was a span of 12 bases. Germline assignment: CDR1 GTSNPN and CDR2 SVGIG (reference sequence). The CDR3 runs 13 residues. The CDR3, as DNA: TGTGCCTGCAGGCAAGATTTCAATCAGCCCCAGCATTTT. It codes for CACRQDFNQPQHF.